This TCR beta chain was captured in a study of long-term antiretroviral therapy in people with HIV (dated by TCRdb to 2022 to 2024). As for the study more broadly: Collection of the earliest samples took place about a decade ahead of the 2015 WHO recommendation for immediate ART, at a time when ART was typically delayed until CD4 counts fell. A total of 150 to 200 cryopreserved PBMC samples were contributed to the cohort by 30 adults with confirmed HIV infection, with samples collected serially over a mean of roughly six years (range 1-12). No cross-contamination during QIAcube processing was seen in test extractions of a monoclonal T-cell line run alongside 30 to 35 polyclonal samples. Whether ART initiation and durable HIV suppression were associated with changes in peripheral blood TRB repertoire composition and diversity was tested in a retrospective serial study. Eleven of the 30 participants with HIV were female.

Findings and caveats that apply to the study as a whole: Because pre-ART samples had limited cell numbers, unsorted PBMC were profiled rather than sorted CD4+ and CD8+ T cells. CDR3 length ranges in HIV repertoires were narrower than in controls, and network structure suggested an antigen-experienced repertoire with only a slight naive shift after ART. At every time point, the repertoire was dominated by expanded TRB clones first identified before ART initiation, although this dominance fluctuated and, in many PLHIV, declined after ART. Since PBMC availability was limited, sequencing covered only the TCR beta chain, with no alpha chain pairing. Inferences about post-ART repertoire changes were limited because no data were available on ART adherence, viral resistance or therapy changes. ART initiation was associated with a significant increase in TRB diversity, but diversity stayed significantly below transplant donor controls even after long-term ART. The samples span the years 2004 to 2017, and the ART regimens used may be less effective than current regimens.

The trim is 4 bases for V and 6 bases for J, with a gap of 19 bases between the germline ends. Measured from the cysteine to the phenylalanine, the CDR3 is 16 residues long. CDR3 DNA is the only sequence kept; it has 48 bases, read in frame from the first base. CDR1 and CDR2 (GTSNPN, SVGIG) derive from the germline V gene (reference sequence). Participants were included only if at least one PBMC sample before ART initiation and at least two post-ART samples were available. Treatment was received in the United States of America by all participants with HIV. Before DNA extraction, cryopreserved samples of about 1-10 million PBMC were thawed and washed. At the time of the earliest PBMC sample for each participant with HIV, ages ranged from about 23 to 60 years. PBMC samples were contributed by each participant from 1-4 timepoints before ART initiation and 2-8 timepoints after ART initiation, with a median of 7 samples. Serial HIV viral load, CD4+ T-cell count, ART history and demographic data were obtained for every participant. Genomic DNA was extracted from unsorted PBMC with a Qiagen kit on a QIAcube, with processing performed in batches of 12 samples.

Concerning this clone: Its target antigen remains unknown. No base quality values were provided; no much bigger clone lies one nucleotide off.

Sequencing of the TRB variable region was done with the immunoSEQ hsTCRB v3.0 assay at survey level resolution. A depth of roughly 40,000-50,000 T-cell genomes per sample was targeted for TRB sequencing. An Illumina MiSeq with a v3 150-cycle kit was used to sequence the pooled TRB libraries. As for the authors' bioinformatics: Repertoire analysis was run in R within a reproducible Nextflow workflow that covered QC, data transformation and analysis. LymphoSeq2, an R package for exploring AIRR-Seq data, was used to implement the custom analyses. A few samples that yielded fewer than 5000 total TRB sequences were excluded, so that 150 to 200 HIV repertoires were analyzed. Among the 190 or so HIV repertoires that were kept, around 59 were collected before ART initiation and more than 120 were collected after ART initiation. Repertoires were downsampled to 5000 TRB nucleotide sequences, with summary statistics averaged over 100 downsampling iterations. Only TRB sequences with CDR3 regions of at least seven amino acids were retained for analysis. A Shannon entropy-derived clonality score and the Gini coefficient were used to measure diversity. Repertoire networks linked the top 5000 CDR3 amino acid sequences whenever two sequences differed by an edit distance of one. GLIPH2 predicted antigen specificity groups and MHC restriction for TRB CDR3 amino acid sequences. CDR3 amino acid sequences were matched against VDJdb and McPAS-TCR to flag known CMV, EBV, HIV or tissue antigen associations. Pre-ART, post-ART and control groups were compared with Wilcoxon signed-rank tests and Holm-Bonferroni correction. In TCRdb, the immuneACCESS table is reduced to in-frame sequences with V and J assigned. These tables do not hold every clone; where another copy was compared, an unresolved V gene accounts for under half, and the others remain unexplained. The DNA gave D and trimming, while V, J and clone size come from that table. The sample has fewer than 35,000 clones on record, over 65% of them singletons. The top ten clones comprise about 7.6% of the sample.

The rearrangement joined TRBV30 to TRBJ1-6, with TRBD1 as a weak D call on 5 bases. The sample here was unsorted PBMCs, taken 2 years after starting antiretroviral therapy. The receptor was isolated from a woman aged 50 to 65 with HIV. CDR3 region: CAWTRARTGVNSPLHF. In nucleotide form, the sequence is TGTGCCTGGACACGAGCCCGAACAGGTGTTAATTCACCCCTCCACTTT.